The sample holds many counts of the clone carrying this T cell receptor (beta chain). No antigen is known for it. The record originates from a study of T cells in Graves' hyperthyroidism and ophthalmopathy. Background on the study: Peripheral blood was obtained at initial diagnosis, preceding any treatment.

Authors of the study amplified TCR beta CDR3 regions from RNA transcripts. The HTBI primer set was used in a first-round RT-PCR of the TCR CDR3. TCRdb fed the multiplex PCR reads into MiXCR, producing one record per CDR3 protein. The data hold approximately 410,000 distinct CDR3 sequences, with roughly 13% observed a single time. Diagnosis relied on clinical symptoms, serum thyroxine and TRAb, thyroid ultrasound and orbital computed tomography. Notes on the study in general: Blood samples included most of the expanded thyroid clonotypes exceeding 0.001.

The sequenced material came from blood. The source of this sequence is a woman between 18 and 29 years old with Graves' hyperthyroidism.

The CDR3 sequence: CAISKRDSSTDTQYF. In DNA form, the CDR3 reads TGTGCCATCAGTAAACGGGACTCGAGCACAGATACGCAGTATTTT. The chain is built from TRBV10-3 and TRBJ2-3, with a weak D call TRBD2 (6 bases). The germline V and J ends were trimmed by 5 bases and 0 bases, with 12 bases remaining between them. The length of the CDR3 is 15 residues. CDR1 is ENHRY and CDR2 is SYGVKD in the germline V gene.